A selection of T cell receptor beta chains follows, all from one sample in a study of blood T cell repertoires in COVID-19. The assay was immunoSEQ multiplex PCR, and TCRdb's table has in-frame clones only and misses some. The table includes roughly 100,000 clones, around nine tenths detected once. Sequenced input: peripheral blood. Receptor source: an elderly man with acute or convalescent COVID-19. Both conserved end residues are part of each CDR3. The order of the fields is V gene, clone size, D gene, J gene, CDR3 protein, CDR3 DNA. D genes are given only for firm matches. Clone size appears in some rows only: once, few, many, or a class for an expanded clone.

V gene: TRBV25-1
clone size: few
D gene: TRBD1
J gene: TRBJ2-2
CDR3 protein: CASSGGQGYTGELFF
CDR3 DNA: TGTGCCAGCAGTGGCGGACAGGGTTACACCGGGGAGCTGTTTTTT

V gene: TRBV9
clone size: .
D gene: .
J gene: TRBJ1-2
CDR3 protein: CASSVTGYGYTF
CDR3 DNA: TGTGCCAGCAGCGTCACGGGGTACGGCTACACCTTC

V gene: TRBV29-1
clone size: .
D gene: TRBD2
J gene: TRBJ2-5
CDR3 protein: CSVGGGLAGEGRETQYF
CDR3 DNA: TGCAGCGTTGGGGGGGGTCTAGCGGGAGAGGGTCGAGAGACCCAGTACTTC

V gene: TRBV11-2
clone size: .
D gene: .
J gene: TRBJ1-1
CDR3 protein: CASSVDREAFF
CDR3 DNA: TGTGCCAGCAGCGTTGACAGGGAAGCTTTCTTT

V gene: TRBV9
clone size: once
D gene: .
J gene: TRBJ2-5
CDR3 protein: CASSPQNQETQYF
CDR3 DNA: TGTGCCAGCAGCCCCCAAAATCAAGAGACCCAGTACTTC

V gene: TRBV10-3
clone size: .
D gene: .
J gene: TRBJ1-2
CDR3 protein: CAIRIGEFTGSIYGYTF
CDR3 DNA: TGTGCCATCAGAATAGGGGAATTTACAGGGAGTATCTATGGCTACACCTTC

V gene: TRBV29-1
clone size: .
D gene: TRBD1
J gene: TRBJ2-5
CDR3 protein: CSVVSGTGKGKTQYF
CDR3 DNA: TGCAGCGTTGTTTCCGGGACAGGGAAGGGAAAGACCCAGTACTTC

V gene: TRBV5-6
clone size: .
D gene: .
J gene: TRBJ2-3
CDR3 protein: CASSLGYSQNTDTQYF
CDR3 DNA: TGTGCCAGCAGCTTGGGTTACAGTCAGAACACAGATACGCAGTATTTT

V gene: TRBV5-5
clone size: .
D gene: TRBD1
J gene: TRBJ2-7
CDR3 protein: CASSWGQGVSYEQYF
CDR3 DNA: TGTGCCAGCAGCTGGGGACAGGGTGTCTCCTACGAGCAGTACTTC

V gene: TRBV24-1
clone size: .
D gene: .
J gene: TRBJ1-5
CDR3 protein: CATSDLKGDQPQHF
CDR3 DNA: TGTGCCACCAGTGATTTGAAGGGGGATCAGCCCCAGCATTTT

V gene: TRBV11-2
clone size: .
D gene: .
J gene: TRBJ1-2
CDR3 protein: CASSGRGLNYGYTF
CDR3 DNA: TGTGCCAGCAGCGGAAGGGGACTTAACTATGGCTACACCTTC

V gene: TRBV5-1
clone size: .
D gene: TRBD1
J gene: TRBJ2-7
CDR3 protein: CASSFRQGPTYEQYF
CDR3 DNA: TGCGCCAGCAGCTTCCGACAGGGGCCTACCTACGAGCAGTACTTC

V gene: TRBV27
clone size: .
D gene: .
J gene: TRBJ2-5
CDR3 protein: CASSLSGGQAHGGQYF
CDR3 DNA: TGTGCCAGCAGTTTATCCGGTGGACAGGCCCACGGGGGCCAGTACTTC

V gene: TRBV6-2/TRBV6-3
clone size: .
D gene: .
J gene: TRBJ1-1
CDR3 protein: CASSFQGRSTEAFF
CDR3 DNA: TGTGCCAGCAGTTTCCAGGGGCGGAGCACTGAAGCTTTCTTT

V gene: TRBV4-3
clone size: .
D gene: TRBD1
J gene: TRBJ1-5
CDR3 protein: CASSQTIQGGKPQHF
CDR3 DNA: TGCGCCAGCAGCCAAACCATTCAGGGGGGAAAGCCCCAGCATTTT

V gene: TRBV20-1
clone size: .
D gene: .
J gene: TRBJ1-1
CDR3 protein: CSASFPEAFF
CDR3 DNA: TGCAGTGCGTCGTTCCCTGAAGCTTTCTTT

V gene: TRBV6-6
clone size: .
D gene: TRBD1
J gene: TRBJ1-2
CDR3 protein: CASSYGDRNYGYTF
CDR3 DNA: TGTGCCAGCAGTTACGGGGACAGGAACTATGGCTACACCTTC

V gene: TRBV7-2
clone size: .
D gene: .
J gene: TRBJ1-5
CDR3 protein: CASSLLLGGDQPQHF
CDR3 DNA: TGTGCCAGCAGCTTATTACTAGGAGGGGATCAGCCCCAGCATTTT